Each of the 32 T cell receptor beta chains below was sequenced from the same sample in a study of regulatory T cells in long-lasting Graves disease. TCR beta libraries were built with iRepertoire HTBI primers and Arm-PCR of CDR3 regions. In TCRdb, the multiplex PCR reads were re-called with MiXCR into one record per CDR3 protein. The sample consists of around 450,000 distinct CDR3 sequences, approximately 21% of them appearing once. Time point of the sample: persistent/refractory GD, antithyroid drugs over 5 years with positive TRAb. Following extraction of RNA from PBMCs, that RNA was used to make the TCR library. The sample was peripheral blood mononuclear cells (PBMCs), taken when the disease was refractory, from a patient treated with antithyroid drugs. These TCRs come from a female donor with Graves disease.

This clonotype was seen only a few times. The V and J genes are TRBV6-2 or TRBV6-3 and TRBJ2-6; no clear D. CDR3 length: 19 residues. Germline CDR1 MNHEY, CDR2 SVGEGT. V dropped 5 bases and J dropped 1 base, with 21 bases sitting between them. The CDR3 reads CASSEAPLAKFSGANVLTF. CDR3 sequence (DNA): TGTGCCAGCAGTGAAGCTCCCTTGGCAAAATTTTCTGGGGCCAACGTCCTGACTTTC.

This clonotype was seen once. The genes are TRBV10-3 and TRBJ1-1; D call uncertain. The CDR3 has 14 amino acids. Germline V gene lookup returns CDR1 ENHRY and CDR2 SYGVKD. The V end was cut by 4 bases, the J end by 0 bases, with 9 bases between. CDR3: CAISGTSLNTEAFF. The CDR3 bases are TGTGCCATCAGTGGGACTTCACTGAACACTGAAGCTTTCTTT.

This clonotype came up many times. The V and J genes are TRBV12-3 or TRBV12-4 and TRBJ2-4; 9 nucleotides match TRBD1. This CDR3 spans 12 amino acids. V lost 8 bases and J lost 8; bases outside the gene matches: 4. In DNA, the CDR3 is TGTGCCAGCGGACAGGGGATGGACATTCAGTACTTC. As protein: CASGQGMDIQYF.

This clonotype has ten or more counts. The rearrangement uses TRBV28 and TRBJ2-5, with D possibly matching TRBD1 (8 bases). CDR3 size: 15 residues. Germline V gene data show CDR1 as MDHEN and CDR2 as SYDVKM. The ends were cut back, 5 bases at V and 4 bases at J, with 17 bases in the middle. CDR3 coding DNA: TGTGCCAGCAGTCGAAACAGGGGGGAGGGAGAGACCCAGTACTTC. Protein: CASSRNRGEGETQYF.

The chain links TRBV20-1 to TRBJ1-2, with 8 bases that match TRBD1. Germline assignment: CDR1 DFQATT and CDR2 SNEGSKA (reference sequence). The CDR3 loop spans 12 amino acids. The trim removed 4 bases at V and 6 bases at J, leaving 4 bases unmatched. The CDR3 protein is CSAIDRGHGYTF. CDR3 sequence (DNA): TGCAGTGCTATCGACAGGGGACATGGCTACACCTTC.

This sequence joins TRBV10-3 and TRBJ1-1, with D tentatively TRBD1 (6 bases). V was clipped by 0 bases and J by 5 bases, with 13 bases between them. Germline V gene data show CDR1 as ENHRY and CDR2 as SYGVKD. The CDR3 has 15 residues. CDR3 in DNA: TGTGCCATCAGTGAGTCAGGTACAGGGTTGACTGAAGCTTTCTTT. This sequence encodes CAISESGTGLTEAFF.

At least ten counts were recorded for this clonotype. The chain combines TRBV13 with TRBJ2-5, with D hard to call. Trimming took off 3 bases at V and 4 bases at J, with 9 bases between the two ends. From germline, CDR1 is PRHDT and CDR2 FYEKMQ (reference sequence). This CDR3 contains 13 residues. CDR3 nucleotide sequence: TGTGCCAGCAGCTTGATTGGGCGAGAGACCCAGTACTTC. Protein sequence: CASSLIGRETQYF.

There are many counts of this clonotype. The junction departs from germline at one end; a sequencing error may be responsible. This chain uses TRBV15 with TRBJ2-5; no reliable D call. Germline CDR1 is LNHNV and CDR2 is YYDKDF (reference sequence). This CDR3 is built from 13 residues. The CDR3 reads CATSGEWKETQYF. CDR3 nucleotides: TGTGCCACCAGCGGAGAGTGGAAAGAGACCCAGTACTTC.

This clonotype was counted a few times. This chain connects TRBV7-2 to TRBJ1-5; D call uncertain. This CDR3 is 13 amino acids long. CDR1 and CDR2 from the germline V gene are SGHTA and FQGNSA. Trimming cost V 0 bases and J 11 bases, with 11 bases left between them. CDR3 DNA sequence: TGTGCCAGCAGCTTAGCCGTGGGTGGGGCCCAGCATTTT. It yields the protein CASSLAVGGAQHF.

This clonotype was seen at least ten times. The chain joins TRBV12-5 to TRBJ2-7; D gene uncertain. Germline V gives CDR1 LGHNT, CDR2 FRNRAP. The CDR3 contains 12 residues. Trimming removed 2 bases at V and 3 bases at J, with 5 bases between. CDR3 sequence reads: CASGLSSYEQYF. CDR3 in DNA: TGTGCTAGTGGTTTGTCTAGCTACGAGCAGTACTTC.

This clonotype was counted many times. The rearrangement links TRBV7-9 to TRBJ1-1; D unclear. Trimming stripped 3 bases from V and 4 bases from J, with 9 bases between. The CDR3 sequence is 13 residues long. Germline values: CDR1 SEHNR, CDR2 FQNEAQ (reference sequence). CDR3 DNA: TGTGCCAGCAGCTTGGAGGGAACCACTGAAGCTTTCTTT. Its protein is CASSLEGTTEAFF.

This clonotype was recorded many times. The rearrangement uses TRBV11-2 and TRBJ1-5, with 8 bases identical to TRBD1. Trimming at V came to 5 bases and at J to 2 bases, leaving 5 bases not matched to a gene. Germline V gene data show CDR1 as SGHAT and CDR2 as FQNNGV. This CDR3 has 15 residues. CDR3 bases: TGTGCCAGCAGCACGACAGGGGACGGCAATCAGCCCCAGCATTTT. It codes for CASSTTGDGNQPQHF.

This rearrangement joins TRBV20-1 to TRBJ1-2; D unresolved. This CDR3 has 13 amino acids. CDR1 and CDR2 from the germline V gene are DFQATT and SNEGSKA (reference sequence). The ends were cut back, 0 bases at V and 4 bases at J, with 9 bases in the middle. As DNA, the CDR3 is TGCAGTGCTAGAGATCGGAGGATCTATGGCTACACCTTC. Amino acid sequence: CSARDRRIYGYTF.

This clonotype was seen at least ten times. The chain uses TRBV7-2 and TRBJ2-5, with 7 bases fitting TRBD1. Losses at the gene ends were 5 bases for V and 1 base for J; bases not matched to a gene: 10. The CDR3 has 16 amino acids. Per germline, CDR1 SGHTA and CDR2 FQGNSA. As DNA, the CDR3 is TGTGCCAGCAGCCAACCGAGGGACAGTTTCCAAGAGACCCAGTACTTC. Protein product: CASSQPRDSFQETQYF.

This clonotype was recorded a few times. This sequence joins TRBV12-3 or TRBV12-4 and TRBJ2-7, with D perhaps given as TRBD1 or TRBD2 (5 bases each). V lost 3 bases to trimming and J lost 5 bases, with 20 bases between them. The CDR3 sequence is 16 residues long. The CDR3 DNA sequence: TGTGCCAGCAGTTTTCTCGGGGCAGGGATTGTCCACGAGCAGTACTTC. Encoded protein: CASSFLGAGIVHEQYF.

This clonotype has just a few counts. The chain has TRBV20-1 and TRBJ2-3; D is uncertain. The CDR3 has 14 residues. In germline, CDR1 is DFQATT, CDR2 SNEGSKA (reference sequence). Trimming pared 2 bases from V and 2 bases from J, leaving 11 bases between. In DNA form, the CDR3 reads TGCAGTGCTAGATTGTTGCGGCTCACAGATACGCAGTATTTT. It specifies CSARLLRLTDTQYF.

This clonotype came up many times. The V call is TRBV7-9, the J call TRBJ1-1, with no clear D. Trimming pared 7 bases from V and 0 bases from J, leaving 15 bases between. Germline CDR1 is SEHNR and CDR2 is FQNEAQ (reference sequence). The CDR3 has 15 residues. This CDR3 is CASTLGPTVNTEAFF. CDR3 nucleotides: TGTGCCAGCACTCTAGGTCCTACAGTGAACACTGAAGCTTTCTTT.

This chain links TRBV27 with TRBJ2-2; TRBD2 might be the D (6 bases). Trimming took 9 bases from V and 5 from J, leaving 10 bases between them. Looked up from germline, CDR1 is MNHEY and CDR2 is SMNVEV (reference sequence). This CDR3 contains 12 residues. CDR3 nucleotides: TGTGCCAGTAAACGGGGGACCGGGGAGCTGTTTTTT. Its protein is CASKRGTGELFF.

Worth noting for this clonotype: A read error may explain this, as a much larger clone is one base away. The chain uses TRBV28 and TRBJ2-7; D is undetermined. Deletions cut 6 bases from V and 2 bases from J, with 17 bases between. The CDR3 covers 15 residues. Germline loops: CDR1 MDHEN, CDR2 SYDVKM. The CDR3, as DNA: TGTGCCAGCAGAACTCCTACCGGGTTCACCTACGAGCAGTACTTC. Residues: CASRTPTGFTYEQYF.

Regarding this clonotype: A much bigger clone sits one base away, suggesting this may be a read error. The J gene is TRBJ1-1, the V gene TRBV12-3 or TRBV12-4; D not resolved. Trimming pared 3 bases from V and 4 bases from J, leaving 12 bases between. This CDR3 region has 14 residues. The CDR3 spells CASSFPEFVTEAFF. The CDR3 region has the DNA TGTGCCAGCAGTTTCCCAGAGTTCGTCACTGAAGCTTTCTTT.

The rearrangement joins TRBV30 to TRBJ1-1, with 7 bases that match TRBD1. Germline V lookup: CDR1 GTSNPN, CDR2 SVGIG (reference sequence). After removal of 7 bases from V and 0 bases from J, the junction contained 5 bases not matched to a gene. This CDR3 comprises 13 residues. In DNA form, the CDR3 reads TGTGCCTTGAACAGGGGCATGAACACTGAAGCTTTCTTT. Translation gives CALNRGMNTEAFF. Full variable domain (outside the CDR3, taken from reference TRBV30 and TRBJ1-1): SQTIHQWPATLVQPVGSPLSLECTVEGTSNPNLYWYRQAAGRGLQLLFYSVGIGQISSEVPQNLSASRPQDRQFILSSKKLLLSDSGFYLCALNRGMNTEAFFGQGTRLTVV.

This clonotype was seen repeatedly, ten times or more. V is TRBV6-1 and J is TRBJ2-5, with 7 positions matching TRBD2. CDR3 length equals 15 residues. Germline CDR1 reads MNHNS; CDR2 reads SASEGT. The J segment lost 5 bases and the V segment lost 1 base, leaving 7 bases of the junction unmatched. The CDR3 DNA reads TGTGCCAGCAGTGAAGGTTTTGGACTAGTGGAGACCCAGTACTTC. Its translation: CASSEGFGLVETQYF.

This clonotype has a handful of counts. The chain joins TRBV28 to TRBJ2-3; possibly TRBD2 for D (5 bases). Trimming removed 5 bases at V and 2 bases at J, with 14 bases between. The germline V gene has CDR1 MDHEN and CDR2 SYDVKM. This CDR3 contains 15 residues. The CDR3 region has the DNA TGTGCCAGCAGTGGGCCCGGGGAGCTCACAGATACGCAGTATTTT. Translation gives CASSGPGELTDTQYF.

This clonotype was detected only a few times. This sequence joins TRBV7-9 and TRBJ1-6; tentatively, D is TRBD1 (6 bases). Germline CDR1 reads SEHNR; CDR2 reads FQNEAQ (reference sequence). The V and J ends lost 4 bases and 0 bases respectively, with 10 bases between them. This CDR3 has 16 amino acids. CDR3 nucleotides: TGTGCCAGCAGCTCGGGGGGCTACTCCTATAATTCACCCCTCCACTTT. Translated, it gives CASSSGGYSYNSPLHF.

This clonotype was counted many times. The chain links TRBV15 to TRBJ1-2; D remains ambiguous. The germline gives CDR1 LNHNV, CDR2 YYDKDF (reference sequence). This CDR3 comprises 12 residues. Trimming took off 0 bases at V and 4 bases at J, with 3 bases between the two ends. The CDR3 DNA reads TGTGCCACCAGCAGAGATACCTATGGCTACACCTTC. Translated, it gives CATSRDTYGYTF.

The gene calls are TRBV7-2 and TRBJ2-5; the D is unclear. CDR1 is SGHTA, CDR2 FQGNSA, per germline. V was clipped by 3 bases and J by 5 bases, with 16 bases between them. This CDR3 region has 15 residues. CDR3 loop: CASSFLPDTFETQYF. As DNA, the CDR3 is TGTGCCAGCAGCTTTCTTCCAGACACCTTTGAGACCCAGTACTTC.

This clonotype has just a few counts. The chain uses TRBV4-1 and TRBJ1-4, with a weak D call TRBD1 (5 bases). Germline V lookup: CDR1 MGHRA, CDR2 YSYEKL. V lost 4 bases and J 7 bases, leaving 16 bases between the germline ends. The CDR3 sequence is 15 residues long. CDR3 nucleotides: TGCGCCAGCAGCCGCGGCCGACGGGGGGGTGAAAAACTGTTTTTT. Translating it yields CASSRGRRGGEKLFF.

The J gene is TRBJ2-2, the V gene TRBV11-2; 9 positions agree with TRBD1. Germline CDR1 is SGHAT and CDR2 is FQNNGV. There are 19 residues in the CDR3. V was clipped by 0 bases and J by 0 bases; unmatched bases: 8. The CDR3 nucleotides are TGTGCCAGCAGCTTAGATCGCACATGGACAGGGGCGAACACCGGGGAGCTGTTTTTT. Translating it yields CASSLDRTWTGANTGELFF.

The chain couples TRBV9 to TRBJ2-2; TRBD1 agrees at 9 bases. The CDR3 runs to 19 residues. Trimming removed 4 bases from V and 0 bases from J; junction bases left unmatched: 13. Germline CDR1 SGDLS, CDR2 YYNGEE. The CDR3 nucleotides read TGTGCCAGCAGCCCAGAGGATCCGGGACAGGGTTCGAACACCGGGGAGCTGTTTTTT. This sequence encodes CASSPEDPGQGSNTGELFF.

This clonotype was detected only a few times. This rearrangement joins TRBV6-5 to TRBJ2-7; D is undetermined. Germline V lookup: CDR1 MNHEY, CDR2 SVGAGI. The CDR3 runs to 13 residues. V lost 4 bases, J lost 3 bases, and 10 bases lay in between. The CDR3 loop reads CASSSWPSYEQYF. Here the CDR3 DNA reads TGTGCCAGCAGTTCGTGGCCGAGCTACGAGCAGTACTTC.

The chain uses TRBV5-6 and TRBJ2-1; 8 bases are shared with TRBD1. This CDR3 contains 18 residues. The germline CDR1 and CDR2 sequences are SGHDT and YYEEEE. With V trimmed by 5 bases and J by 5 bases, 18 bases remained unmatched. CDR3 DNA: TGTGCCAGCAGGTTTGTTCCGGACAGGGCGGGCGGGAACAATGAGCAGTTCTTC. This translates into CASRFVPDRAGGNNEQFF.

Regarding this clonotype: This may arise from a read error, as a much more abundant clone is one base away. The chain couples TRBV20-1 to TRBJ1-2; no reliable D call. Germline CDR1 DFQATT, CDR2 SNEGSKA (reference sequence). The V gene lost 2 bases and the J gene lost 9 bases, with 13 bases spanning the gap. This CDR3 contains 12 residues. Here the CDR3 reads CSARRDWDSYTF. In nucleotides, the CDR3 is TGCAGTGCTAGACGGGATTGGGATAGCTACACCTTC.